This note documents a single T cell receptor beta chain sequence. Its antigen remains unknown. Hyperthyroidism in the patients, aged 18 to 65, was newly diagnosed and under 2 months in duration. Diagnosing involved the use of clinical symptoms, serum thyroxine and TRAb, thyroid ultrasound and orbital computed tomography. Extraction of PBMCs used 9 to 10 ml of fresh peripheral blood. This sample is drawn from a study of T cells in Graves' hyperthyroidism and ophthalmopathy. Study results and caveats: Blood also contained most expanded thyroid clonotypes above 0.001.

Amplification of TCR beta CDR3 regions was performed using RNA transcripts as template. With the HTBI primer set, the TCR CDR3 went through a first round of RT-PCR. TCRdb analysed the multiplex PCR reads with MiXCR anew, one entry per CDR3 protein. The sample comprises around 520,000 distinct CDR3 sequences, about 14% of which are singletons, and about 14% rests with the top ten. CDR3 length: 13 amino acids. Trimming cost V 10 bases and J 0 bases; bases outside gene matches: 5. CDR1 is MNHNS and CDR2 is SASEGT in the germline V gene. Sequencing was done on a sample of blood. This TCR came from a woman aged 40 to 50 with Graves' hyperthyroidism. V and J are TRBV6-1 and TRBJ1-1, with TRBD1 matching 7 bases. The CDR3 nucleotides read TGTGCCACCGGGGACAGCTTGAACACTGAAGCTTTCTTT. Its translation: CATGDSLNTEAFF.